Listed below are T cell receptor beta chains from one sample, sequenced in a study of tumor-infiltrating lymphocytes in primary liver carcinoma. MiXCR, applied by TCRdb to the multiplex PCR reads, yields one record per CDR3 protein. The sample includes some 100,000 distinct CDR3 sequences, about 62% of them seen just once. The specimen sequenced was liver tumor tissue from sampling region 2. Receptors were obtained from an older woman with primary liver carcinoma and hepatitis B virus infection. Both conserved end residues are part of each CDR3. The order of the fields is D gene, V gene, CDR3 length, clone size, J gene, CDR3 DNA, CDR3 protein. The D gene is left open where the match is weak. Clone sizes are given selectively: once, few, many, or a class where the clone is expanded.

d_gene: -
v_gene: TRBV11-2
len: 17
abundance: -
j_gene: TRBJ2-1
CDR3nt: TGTGCCAGCAGTTTACGACCGAGACAGAGATTCTACAATGAGCAGTTCTTT
CDR3aa: CASSLRPRQRFYNEQFF

d_gene: -
v_gene: TRBV6-6
len: 16
abundance: -
j_gene: TRBJ2-7
CDR3nt: TGTACCAGCAGTTACGTTAGACTGCAAGGGGGGTACGAGCAATACTTC
CDR3aa: CTSSYVRLQGGYEQYF

d_gene: -
v_gene: TRBV7-8
len: 15
abundance: many
j_gene: TRBJ2-3
CDR3nt: TGTGCCAGCAGCTTAAAGTCAGCAGGTACAGATACGCAGTATTTT
CDR3aa: CASSLKSAGTDTQYF

d_gene: -
v_gene: TRBV30
len: 13
abundance: -
j_gene: TRBJ1-5
CDR3nt: TGTGCCTGGAGTCAAAGTATCAATCAGCCCCAGCATTTT
CDR3aa: CAWSQSINQPQHF

d_gene: -
v_gene: TRBV28
len: 15
abundance: -
j_gene: TRBJ2-5
CDR3nt: TGTGCCAGCAGTTTATACCCAGTGGGACAAGAGACCCAGTACTTC
CDR3aa: CASSLYPVGQETQYF

d_gene: -
v_gene: TRBV12-3/TRBV12-4
len: 14
abundance: -
j_gene: TRBJ1-1
CDR3nt: TGTACCAGCAGTTTAGGGCACAAGATCACTGAAGCTTTCTTT
CDR3aa: CTSSLGHKITEAFF

d_gene: -
v_gene: TRBV29-1
len: 11
abundance: many
j_gene: TRBJ1-1
CDR3nt: TGCAGCGTTGACCCAGAGGCTAGTGCTTTCTTT
CDR3aa: CSVDPEASAFF

d_gene: -
v_gene: TRBV29-1
len: 11
abundance: -
j_gene: TRBJ2-2
CDR3nt: TGCGGCGTCCTATACACCCGGGAGCTGTTTTTT
CDR3aa: CGVLYTRELFF

d_gene: TRBD1
v_gene: TRBV11-2
len: 14
abundance: -
j_gene: TRBJ1-5
CDR3nt: TGTGCTAGCAGCCCGACAGGGTCTTATCAGCTCCAGCATTTT
CDR3aa: CASSPTGSYQLQHF

d_gene: -
v_gene: TRBV28
len: 14
abundance: few
j_gene: TRBJ2-7
CDR3nt: TGTGCTAGCACCACGGGGTCTAGGACTCGAGAGCAGTACTTC
CDR3aa: CASTTGSRTREQYF

d_gene: -
v_gene: TRBV11-2
len: 14
abundance: -
j_gene: TRBJ2-2
CDR3nt: TGTGATAGCAGTAAAGGCCGGGAATCCGGGGAGCTGCTTTTT
CDR3aa: CDSSKGRESGELLF

d_gene: TRBD2
v_gene: TRBV11-3
len: 15
abundance: once
j_gene: TRBJ2-1
CDR3nt: TGTGCCGGCGGCTTAGGAACTAGCGAGAAGCTTGAGCAGTTCTTC
CDR3aa: CAGGLGTSEKLEQFF

d_gene: TRBD2
v_gene: TRBV7-9
len: 13
abundance: -
j_gene: TRBJ2-5
CDR3nt: TGTGCCAGCAGCTTAGCTGCCGGGGGGACCCTGTACTTC
CDR3aa: CASSLAAGGTLYF

d_gene: TRBD2
v_gene: TRBV6-1
len: 16
abundance: -
j_gene: TRBJ2-5
CDR3nt: TGTGCTAGCAGTGGCTCAAGACTAGCGGGAGGGAGGGCCCAGTACTTC
CDR3aa: CASSGSRLAGGRAQYF

d_gene: -
v_gene: TRBV11-3
len: 12
abundance: -
j_gene: TRBJ1-2
CDR3nt: TGTGCCAGCAGCACAACTACAGCGGCTATACACTTC
CDR3aa: CASSTTTAAIHF

d_gene: -
v_gene: TRBV5-4
len: 14
abundance: -
j_gene: TRBJ1-1
CDR3nt: TGTGCCAGCAGCCGGTCAGCCGTGAGCACTGACGCTTTCTTT
CDR3aa: CASSRSAVSTDAFF

d_gene: -
v_gene: TRBV12-3/TRBV12-4
len: 16
abundance: -
j_gene: TRBJ1-4
CDR3nt: TGTGCCAGTAGTTTGCTACCACTACGGGCTACTGAAAAACTGTTTTTT
CDR3aa: CASSLLPLRATEKLFF

d_gene: -
v_gene: TRBV5-1
len: 14
abundance: -
j_gene: TRBJ2-5
CDR3nt: TGCGCCAGCATCAAAGACTTTGGCGGAGAGACCCAGTACTTC
CDR3aa: CASIKDFGGETQYF

d_gene: -
v_gene: TRBV11-2
len: 17
abundance: -
j_gene: TRBJ2-3
CDR3nt: TGTGCCAGCAGCTTAGGGATTCGAAGTGAGGGCACATATACGCAGTATTTT
CDR3aa: CASSLGIRSEGTYTQYF

d_gene: -
v_gene: TRBV6-1
len: 14
abundance: -
j_gene: TRBJ2-5
CDR3nt: TGTGCCAGCAGACGGGCCTCACGGGAAGAGACCCAGTACTTC
CDR3aa: CASRRASREETQYF

d_gene: TRBD1
v_gene: TRBV6-2/TRBV6-3
len: 14
abundance: many
j_gene: TRBJ2-7
CDR3nt: TGTGCCAGCAGCCCCGGGACAGGGTATTACGAGCAGTACTTC
CDR3aa: CASSPGTGYYEQYF

d_gene: TRBD2
v_gene: TRBV10-3
len: 14
abundance: -
j_gene: TRBJ2-2
CDR3nt: TGTGCCACCAGGGCGGGAGTAAACACCGGGGAGCTGTTTTTT
CDR3aa: CATRAGVNTGELFF

d_gene: TRBD2
v_gene: TRBV5-4
len: 14
abundance: -
j_gene: TRBJ2-3
CDR3nt: TGTGCCAGCAATTTAGCGGGAGCGGCGGATACGCAGTATTTT
CDR3aa: CASNLAGAADTQYF

d_gene: -
v_gene: TRBV28
len: 15
abundance: -
j_gene: TRBJ1-4
CDR3nt: TGTGCCAGCAGACCTACCGTGAGGGCTAATGAAAAACTGTTTTTT
CDR3aa: CASRPTVRANEKLFF

d_gene: -
v_gene: TRBV12-3/TRBV12-4
len: 16
abundance: few
j_gene: TRBJ1-4
CDR3nt: TGTGCCAGCAGTACCGGCACCCATGGGCTAGGGGAAAAACTGCTTTTC
CDR3aa: CASSTGTHGLGEKLLF

d_gene: -
v_gene: TRBV6-5
len: 14
abundance: -
j_gene: TRBJ2-2
CDR3nt: TGCGTCAGGAGGAGGACACAAAACACCGGGGAGCTGTTTTTT
CDR3aa: CVRRRTQNTGELFF

d_gene: -
v_gene: TRBV28
len: 15
abundance: -
j_gene: TRBJ1-5
CDR3nt: TGTGCCAGCAGTTTAGTAGGGGCGAAGGTTCAGCCCCAGCATTTT
CDR3aa: CASSLVGAKVQPQHF

d_gene: -
v_gene: TRBV30
len: 15
abundance: many
j_gene: TRBJ1-2
CDR3nt: TGTGCCTGGAGGGGGCCCCGTGGAGGGACCTATGGCTACACCTTC
CDR3aa: CAWRGPRGGTYGYTF

d_gene: TRBD2
v_gene: TRBV11-2
len: 17
abundance: -
j_gene: TRBJ2-1
CDR3nt: TGTGCCAGCAGCTTAGGTCTGGTAGCGGGAGGGAGGAATGAGCACTTCTTC
CDR3aa: CASSLGLVAGGRNEHFF

d_gene: -
v_gene: TRBV11-3
len: 14
abundance: -
j_gene: TRBJ2-1
CDR3nt: TGTGCCAGCAGCTTGGGGGAGCCTTCTGATGAGCAGTTCTTC
CDR3aa: CASSLGEPSDEQFF

d_gene: TRBD2
v_gene: TRBV28
len: 16
abundance: -
j_gene: TRBJ2-5
CDR3nt: TGTGCCAGCAGTTCCCGACTAGCGGGAGGCCAAGAGACCAAGTACTTC
CDR3aa: CASSSRLAGGQETKYF

d_gene: -
v_gene: TRBV12-3/TRBV12-4
len: 12
abundance: -
j_gene: TRBJ2-1
CDR3nt: TGTGCCAGCACTTTAAGTAACCATGGGAAGTTCTTC
CDR3aa: CASTLSNHGKFF

d_gene: -
v_gene: TRBV6-6
len: 14
abundance: many
j_gene: TRBJ2-7
CDR3nt: TGTGCCAGCAGTTGGGACGGTTCTTCCTACGAGCAGTACTTC
CDR3aa: CASSWDGSSYEQYF

d_gene: -
v_gene: TRBV12-3/TRBV12-4
len: 16
abundance: -
j_gene: TRBJ2-2
CDR3nt: TGTGCCAGCAGTTTACCGGGACATGGGATAACCGGTAAGCTGTTTTTT
CDR3aa: CASSLPGHGITGKLFF

d_gene: -
v_gene: TRBV28
len: 13
abundance: many
j_gene: TRBJ2-5
CDR3nt: TGTGCCAGCAGTGAGGTGAACCAAGAGACCCAGTACTTC
CDR3aa: CASSEVNQETQYF

d_gene: -
v_gene: TRBV7-9
len: 17
abundance: -
j_gene: TRBJ1-4
CDR3nt: TGTGCCAGCAGCTTAGGGGGACGTGTGGGGATTAATGAAAAACTGTTTTTT
CDR3aa: CASSLGGRVGINEKLFF

d_gene: -
v_gene: TRBV13
len: 15
abundance: -
j_gene: TRBJ1-1
CDR3nt: TGTGCCAGCAGCTCCGAGGGGGGGTTGAGCACTAAAGCTTTCTTT
CDR3aa: CASSSEGGLSTKAFF

d_gene: -
v_gene: TRBV11-2
len: 15
abundance: medium-sized
j_gene: TRBJ1-3
CDR3nt: TGTGCCAGCAGCTTAGAACCCAGCTCTGGAAACACCATATATTTT
CDR3aa: CASSLEPSSGNTIYF

d_gene: -
v_gene: TRBV4-1
len: 11
abundance: -
j_gene: TRBJ1-2
CDR3nt: TGCGCCAGTAGCCAAGTCAACAGCTCAGTCTTC
CDR3aa: CASSQVNSSVF

d_gene: -
v_gene: TRBV6-1
len: 14
abundance: -
j_gene: TRBJ2-2
CDR3nt: TGTGTCAACAGTGAACTGTTCTTGAGGGGGGAGCTGTTTTTT
CDR3aa: CVNSELFLRGELFF

d_gene: -
v_gene: TRBV6-5
len: 15
abundance: -
j_gene: TRBJ2-7
CDR3nt: TGTGCCAACAGTTACTCGAGTCCTAGCCGGTACGAGCAGTACTTC
CDR3aa: CANSYSSPSRYEQYF

d_gene: -
v_gene: TRBV30
len: 15
abundance: many
j_gene: TRBJ1-2
CDR3nt: TGTGCCTGGAGCCCAAAGACCCAATTTTTCTATGGCTACACCTTC
CDR3aa: CAWSPKTQFFYGYTF

d_gene: -
v_gene: TRBV29-1
len: 13
abundance: -
j_gene: TRBJ2-3
CDR3nt: TGCAGCGTTGTAGCGGATTTTAGGGATATGCAGTATTTT
CDR3aa: CSVVADFRDMQYF

d_gene: -
v_gene: TRBV4-1
len: 13
abundance: -
j_gene: TRBJ1-1
CDR3nt: TGCACCAGTAGCCAGATGCCGCTGGCTGAAGCTTTCTTT
CDR3aa: CTSSQMPLAEAFF

d_gene: TRBD1
v_gene: TRBV7-9
len: 16
abundance: -
j_gene: TRBJ1-2
CDR3nt: TGTGGCAGCAGCTCCAGGGGGAGGGGGGCAGTCTATGGCTACACCTTC
CDR3aa: CGSSSRGRGAVYGYTF

d_gene: -
v_gene: TRBV12-3/TRBV12-4
len: 14
abundance: -
j_gene: TRBJ1-1
CDR3nt: TGTGCCAGCAGTTCCGTCTCAGGGGACACTGAACCTTTCTTT
CDR3aa: CASSSVSGDTEPFF

d_gene: TRBD1
v_gene: TRBV5-1
len: 15
abundance: many
j_gene: TRBJ1-2
CDR3nt: TGCGCCAGCAGCTTCCGGACAGGGACGGTCTATGGCTACGCCTTC
CDR3aa: CASSFRTGTVYGYAF

d_gene: -
v_gene: TRBV6-1
len: 15
abundance: -
j_gene: TRBJ2-1
CDR3nt: TGTGCCAGCGGGGGAGCAGTGTTGAGGGACAATGAGCAGTTCTTC
CDR3aa: CASGGAVLRDNEQFF

d_gene: -
v_gene: TRBV6-6
len: 16
abundance: -
j_gene: TRBJ2-5
CDR3nt: TGTGCTAGCAGTTACGGACAAGGGGGGTACCAAGAGACCCAGTACTTC
CDR3aa: CASSYGQGGYQETQYF

d_gene: TRBD2
v_gene: TRBV28
len: 16
abundance: -
j_gene: TRBJ2-7
CDR3nt: TGTGCCAGCAGTTTATCAGCGGGAACCTTCACCTACGAACAGTACTTC
CDR3aa: CASSLSAGTFTYEQYF

d_gene: -
v_gene: TRBV7-7
len: 16
abundance: -
j_gene: TRBJ2-5
CDR3nt: TGTGCTAGCAGCTTAGGGGGTGGGACCATCCAAGAGACCCAGTACTTC
CDR3aa: CASSLGGGTIQETQYF

d_gene: TRBD2
v_gene: TRBV4-2
len: 20
abundance: -
j_gene: TRBJ2-7
CDR3nt: TGTGCCAGCAGCCCCTCGGTCTGCGGGAGAGAACCGGCTTCCCTCCACCAGCAGTACTTC
CDR3aa: CASSPSVCGREPASLHQQYF

d_gene: -
v_gene: TRBV6-5
len: 17
abundance: many
j_gene: TRBJ1-1
CDR3nt: TGTGCCAGCAGCCTCCGGCGGACGCTGTACGTGAACACTGAAGCTTTCTTT
CDR3aa: CASSLRRTLYVNTEAFF

d_gene: TRBD2
v_gene: TRBV11-3
len: 18
abundance: -
j_gene: TRBJ2-1
CDR3nt: TGTGCCAGCAGCTTAGGTCTAGGCGGGGGGGCCGGCTACGATGAGCAGTTCTTC
CDR3aa: CASSLGLGGGAGYDEQFF

d_gene: TRBD2
v_gene: TRBV13
len: 16
abundance: -
j_gene: TRBJ2-7
CDR3nt: TGTGTCAGCAGCTCAGACGGGACTAGCGGGAGTCCCGAGCGGTACTTC
CDR3aa: CVSSSDGTSGSPERYF

d_gene: TRBD1
v_gene: TRBV29-1
len: 15
abundance: once
j_gene: TRBJ2-2
CDR3nt: TGCAGCGTTACTCCGGGACAGCAGAACACCGGGGAGCTATTTTTT
CDR3aa: CSVTPGQQNTGELFF

d_gene: -
v_gene: TRBV19
len: 15
abundance: once
j_gene: TRBJ2-2
CDR3nt: TGTGCCAGTAATACGTACTACCAAAACACCGGTGAGCTGTTTTTT
CDR3aa: CASNTYYQNTGELFF

d_gene: TRBD1
v_gene: TRBV6-6
len: 16
abundance: -
j_gene: TRBJ1-3
CDR3nt: TGTGTCAACAGTAGGGACAGGGTCTCCTCTGGAAACACCATATATTTT
CDR3aa: CVNSRDRVSSGNTIYF

d_gene: TRBD2
v_gene: TRBV2
len: 17
abundance: -
j_gene: TRBJ2-5
CDR3nt: TGTGCCAGCAGAGCAGCGGGAGGACGTAGATTAGGAGAGGCCCAGTATTTC
CDR3aa: CASRAAGGRRLGEAQYF

d_gene: -
v_gene: TRBV5-1
len: 12
abundance: -
j_gene: TRBJ1-1
CDR3nt: TGCGCCAGCAGCTTGATGGGCACTGTAGCTTTCTTT
CDR3aa: CASSLMGTVAFF